This T cell receptor beta chain was identified during a study of tissue T cells after allogeneic stem cell transplantation (dated by TCRdb to the early 2020s). Context from the whole study: TCR beta repertoires were profiled across many tissues obtained from research autopsies of patients with and without GVHD, as well as in mouse models of GVHD. The human arm was conducted as a prospective observational study, and neither blinding nor randomization was performed. Broader findings and caveats from the paper: Within patients, how anatomically similar tissues were was a major factor shaping TCR repertoire composition, regardless of disease or transplant status. In both patients and mice, T cells from blood and spleen picked up only a limited part of the TCR repertoire that was detected in tissues. Few T cell clones were found to be shared across patients, but shared repertoire signatures across patients were revealed in a tissue-specific fashion by motif-based clustering. The patient cohort was small and clinically heterogeneous, and sampling depth was acknowledged as a limitation. Which tissue TCRs were alloreactive or antigen-specific was not determined in the study, and some of the clones might have been host cells that persisted.

Library preparation was by the immunoSEQ multiplex PCR assay. TCRbeta CDR3 sequencing was performed at survey depth by Adaptive Biotechnologies, and CDR3 sequences, V/J genes, productive frequency and template counts were reported. TCR beta CDR3 regions were amplified from genomic DNA rather than RNA. The paper's processing steps were these. Pairwise repertoire overlap between tissues was quantified with Jensen-Shannon divergence, where 1 means complete divergence and 0 identical. Tissues were clustered by single-linkage agglomerative hierarchical clustering of pairwise JSD values, and the clustering results were displayed as dendrograms. GLIPH2 was run on all patient samples with simulation_depth 1000, kmer_min_depth 3 and cdr3_length_cutoff 8, and groups with more than two unique CDR3s were retained. A standardized tissue-overlap score extrapolated Jaccard GLIPH-group overlap across patients to a standard repertoire size of 1000 clones. Linear mixed-effect models, with tissue included as a fixed effect and individual included as a random effect, were used to assess associations of diversity with clinical or experimental variables. This is the immuneACCESS table as TCRdb keeps it, with only in-frame sequences that have V and J called. A part of the clones is gone; compared with another copy, unresolved V genes explain less than half, and the rest is unexplained. The V and J calls and clone size are taken from that table; D and trimming were inferred from the DNA. The table for this sample lists more than 45,000 clones; 65% to 85% of them were counted only once. The top ten clones comprise roughly 0.55% of the sample.

On this clone: The antigen this receptor binds is unknown. Note that gene names and germline sequences for this receptor are mouse ones. The read comes to an end 1 residue before the CDR3 does, leaving the germline J gene to fill in the end.

The CDR1 and CDR2 encoded by the germline V gene are SGHSA and FRNQAP. Trimming leaves V shorter by 2 bases and J shorter by 5 bases, with the junction holding 4 bases beyond the gene matches. The CDR3 measures 14 amino acids from cysteine to phenylalanine. Of the CDR3's DNA, 39 bases were read; they are in frame from base 1. Recombination linked TRBV16 to TRBJ2-7; 9 of the junction bases match TRBD1. The source is a pool of C57BL/6 mice in good health. The specimen sequenced was sorted cells pooled from one or two spleens. The CDR3 protein is CASSLKGQGDEQYF. The DNA read from the CDR3 is TGTGCAAGCAGCTTAAAGGGACAGGGAGATGAACAGTAC.